This T cell receptor beta chain derives from a study of shared clonotypes between healthy human individuals. When replicate PCRs were run on sorted subsets, they used 150 to 200 ng DNA, some 33,000 T cell genomes. TCRdb keeps only in-frame clones here, not all; method: immunoSEQ multiplex PCR. This sample carries approximately 530,000 clones, more than 95% of them seen once, and the ten largest clones take approximately 0.067%. The germline gives CDR1 SGHRS, CDR2 YFSETQ. V lost 5 bases to trimming and J lost 6 bases; unmatched junction nucleotides: 7. The CDR3 is 16 residues long. The source is a woman between 25 and 40 years old in good health. Sample: naive CD4+ T cells sorted from blood. Indicated subset: CD45RA+ positively selected. The chain is built from TRBV5-1 and TRBJ2-2; TRBD2 agrees at 13 bases. The CDR3 bases are TGCGCCAGCAGACGCAGGACTAGCGGGAGCCCCGGGGAGCTGTTTTTT. The encoded protein is CASRRRTSGSPGELFF.